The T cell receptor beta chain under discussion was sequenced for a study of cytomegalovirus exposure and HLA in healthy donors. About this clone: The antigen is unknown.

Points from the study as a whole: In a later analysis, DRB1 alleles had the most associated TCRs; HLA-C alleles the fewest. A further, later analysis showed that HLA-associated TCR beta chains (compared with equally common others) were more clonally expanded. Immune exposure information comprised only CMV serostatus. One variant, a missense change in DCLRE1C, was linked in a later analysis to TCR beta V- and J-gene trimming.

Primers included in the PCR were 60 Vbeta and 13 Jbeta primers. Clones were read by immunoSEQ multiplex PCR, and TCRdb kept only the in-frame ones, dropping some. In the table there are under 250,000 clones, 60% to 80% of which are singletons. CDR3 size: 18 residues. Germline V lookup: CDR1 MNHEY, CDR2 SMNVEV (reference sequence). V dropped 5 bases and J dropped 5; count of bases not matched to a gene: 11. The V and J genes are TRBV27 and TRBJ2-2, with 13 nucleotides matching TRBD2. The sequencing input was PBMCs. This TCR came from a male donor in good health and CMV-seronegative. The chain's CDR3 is CASSPPGLAGSGTGELFF. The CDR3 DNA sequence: TGTGCCAGCAGTCCCCCGGGACTAGCGGGGTCTGGAACCGGGGAGCTGTTTTTT.